This TCR beta chain comes out of a study of T cell responses to AZD1222 COVID-19 vaccine. Trimming took 3 bases from V and 2 from J, leaving 17 bases between them. The CDR3 runs to 17 residues. This clone showed up just a few times. Data came from immunoSEQ multiplex PCR; TCRdb stores just in-frame clones and leaves some out. The table lists more than 65,000 clones, almost 80% of them singletons. The material sequenced was peripheral blood, taken on day 0 of AZD1222 vaccination. This sequence joins TRBV6-7 and TRBJ2-1; D remains unclear. TRBV6-7 is labeled an ORF, and its function is uncertain. The clonotype was recovered from an adult in good health. The CDR3: CASSYPFYRTTYNEQFF. The CDR3 nucleotides read TGTGCCAGCAGTTATCCCTTCTACCGGACCACCTACAATGAGCAGTTCTTC.